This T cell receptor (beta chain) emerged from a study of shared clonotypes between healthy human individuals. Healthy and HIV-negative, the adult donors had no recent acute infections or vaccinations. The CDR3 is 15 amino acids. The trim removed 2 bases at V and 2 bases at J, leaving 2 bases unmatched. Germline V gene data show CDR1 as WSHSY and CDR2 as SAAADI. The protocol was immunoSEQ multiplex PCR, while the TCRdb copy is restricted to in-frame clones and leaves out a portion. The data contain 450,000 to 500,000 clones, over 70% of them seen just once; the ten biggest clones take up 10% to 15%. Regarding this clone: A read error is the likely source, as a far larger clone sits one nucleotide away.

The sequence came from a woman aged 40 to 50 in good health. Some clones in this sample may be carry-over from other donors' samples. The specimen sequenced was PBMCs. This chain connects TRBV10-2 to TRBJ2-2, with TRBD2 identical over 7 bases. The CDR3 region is CASSERTSNTGELFF. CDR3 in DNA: TGCGCCAGCAGTGAGAGGACTAGTAACACCGGGGAGCTGTTTTTT.